This TCR beta chain derives from a study of cytomegalovirus exposure and HLA in healthy donors. General observations from the study: A highly shared variant cluster was judged a likely technical artifact.

To note about this clone: The antigen is unknown.

V gave up 6 bases and J gave up 7 bases, with 7 bases separating them. CDR1 is DFQATT, CDR2 SNEGSKA, per germline (reference sequence). The CDR3 has 10 amino acids. The PCR had 60 Vbeta and 13 Jbeta primers. Libraries were prepared by immunoSEQ multiplex PCR; TCRdb keeps only in-frame clonotypes and omits some of them. There are 100,000 or so clones in the sample; roughly 78% occur only once, and around 4.6% lies in the top ten. This chain connects TRBV20-1 to TRBJ2-1; no definite D call. The receptor was isolated from a middle-aged woman in good health and CMV-seropositive. The specimen was PBMCs. CDR3 in DNA: TGCAGTGCGGCTAGAAATGAGCAGTTCTTC. It translates to CSAARNEQFF.